This T cell receptor (beta chain) was found in a study of shared clonotypes between healthy human individuals. The study, taken as a whole, reports: It was anticipated that sequencing depth would influence how many clonotypes donors shared.

The length of the CDR3 is 18 residues. CDR1 is LNHDA and CDR2 is SQIVND in the germline V gene (reference sequence). V lost 5 bases to trimming and J lost 2 bases, with 22 bases between them. About this clone: Its target is unknown.

In replicate PCRs of sorted subsets, about 190 ng DNA, about 30,000 T cell genomes, was used. Data came from immunoSEQ multiplex PCR; TCRdb stores just in-frame clones and leaves some out. Here the sample spans roughly 760,000 clones, about 74% being singletons. The genes are TRBV19 and TRBJ1-5; D possibly corresponds to TRBD1 (6 bases). The source is a woman younger than 45 in good health. Sequenced material: memory CD4+ T cells sorted from blood. This sample's subset: CD45RA-negative fraction. The DNA for the CDR3 is TGTGCCAGTAGTCTCCAGGGGAAATGGAAGATGGGCAATCAGCCCCAGCATTTT. It codes for CASSLQGKWKMGNQPQHF.